A single sample is the source of the 13 T cell receptor beta chains below, sequenced in a study of cytotoxic CD8 clonotypes in ibrutinib-treated CLL. Data came from immunoSEQ multiplex PCR; TCRdb stores just in-frame clones and leaves some out. The profile covers approximately 210,000 clones, with around three quarters appearing a single time and about an eighth taken by the ten largest. This material consisted of PBMCs, taken after 24 months of ibrutinib treatment. These receptors all come from a human donor with chronic lymphocytic leukemia.

The chain joins TRBV29-1 to TRBJ1-3, with a possible D match to TRBD1 (5 bases). V lost 2 bases to trimming and J lost 0 bases, with 14 bases between them. Germline CDR1 and CDR2: SQVTM and ANQGSEA. CDR3 length: 16 residues. Written as DNA, the CDR3 is TGCAGCGTTGAAAACCTGCGGGACCCCTCTGGAAACACCATATATTTT. Amino acid sequence: CSVENLRDPSGNTIYF.

V is TRBV4-2 and J is TRBJ2-5, with TRBD1 as a possible D gene (5 bases). CDR1 LGHNA and CDR2 YNFKEQ come from the germline V gene. The germline V and J ends were trimmed by 1 base and 4 bases, with 13 bases remaining between them. This CDR3 region has 15 residues. The CDR3 region has the DNA TGTGCCAGCAGCCAAGTAAAAGGGGTGGGAGAGACCCAGTACTTC. Translation: CASSQVKGVGETQYF.

This chain uses TRBV9 with TRBJ1-2, with D unclear. This CDR3 contains 12 residues. Germline assignment: CDR1 SGDLS and CDR2 YYNGEE. The V end was cut by 4 bases, the J end by 8 bases, with 12 bases between. CDR3 sequence: CASSSRRVGYTF. The CDR3 DNA is TGTGCCAGCAGCTCCCGTCGGGTGGGCTACACCTTC. Complete variable domain (other parts from reference TRBV9 and TRBJ1-2): DSGVTQTPKHLITATGQRVTLRCSPRSGDLSVYWYQQSLDQGLQFLIQYYNGEERAKGNILERFSAQQFPDLHSELNLSSLELGDSALYFCASSSRRVGYTFGSGTRLTVV.

The genes are TRBV10-3 and TRBJ1-5; D not resolved. The V gene's germline CDR1 is ENHRY and CDR2 SYGVKD. Trimming removed 0 bases from V and 3 bases from J, with 12 bases in between. The CDR3 is 16 amino acids. CDR3 sequence reads: CAISESVAGTNQPQHF. The CDR3 region has the DNA TGTGCCATCAGTGAGTCCGTTGCAGGAACCAATCAGCCCCAGCATTTT.

The chain has TRBV5-1 and TRBJ2-3; perhaps TRBD1 as D (6 bases). The germline V and J ends were trimmed by 0 bases and 0 bases, with 14 bases remaining between them. CDR1 and CDR2 from the germline V gene are SGHRS and YFSETQ. This CDR3 is 17 amino acids long. DNA of the CDR3: TGCGCCAGCAGCTTGGGCAGCAGGGGCGCTAGCACAGATACGCAGTATTTT. As protein: CASSLGSRGASTDTQYF.

The chain joins TRBV27 to TRBJ2-3; weak D call: TRBD1 (5 bases). CDR1 is MNHEY and CDR2 is SMNVEV in the germline V gene (reference sequence). This CDR3 comprises 13 residues. Trimming removed 6 bases from V and 3 bases from J, with 10 bases in between. The CDR3, as DNA: TGTGCCAGCAGATCCCAGGGTACAGATACGCAGTATTTT. Protein: CASRSQGTDTQYF.

This chain uses TRBV9 with TRBJ2-5; D ambiguous. Between the trimmed V and J ends, which lost 3 bases and 4 bases, there was a span of 7 bases. The germline CDR1 and CDR2 sequences are SGDLS and YYNGEE. The length of the CDR3 is 12 residues. CDR3 residues: CASSAGLETQYF. CDR3 nucleotides: TGTGCCAGCAGCGCAGGCCTAGAGACCCAGTACTTC.

This clone was seen a single time. CDR3 DNA: TGTGCCAGCAGTGGACAGTTCGACACCGGGGAGCTGTTTTTT. Translating it yields CASSGQFDTGELFF. The rearrangement joins TRBV25-1 to TRBJ2-2; a weak D match, TRBD1 (5 bases). Per germline, CDR1 MGHDK and CDR2 SYGVNS. This CDR3 is built from 14 residues. V lost 4 bases and J lost 3, with 9 bases in between.

This clone showed up just a few times. The chain couples TRBV7-9 to TRBJ1-2; TRBD1 is a possible D gene (6 bases). Germline assignment: CDR1 SEHNR and CDR2 FQNEAQ (reference sequence). There are 14 residues in the CDR3. V was pared by 10 bases and J by 8 bases, with 23 bases between. For the CDR3, the DNA is TGTGCCATGGGGGGCGCTCAGGGAATGGGCGGCTACACCTTC. It is translated as CAMGGAQGMGGYTF.

This sequence joins TRBV5-4 and TRBJ2-5, with 14 bases identical to TRBD2. The length of the CDR3 is 18 residues. V was clipped by 4 bases and J by 5 bases; unmatched bases: 13. CDR1 is SGHNT, CDR2 YYREEE, per germline (reference sequence). The CDR3: CASSMGLAGDRSVETQYF. DNA for the CDR3: TGTGCCAGCAGCATGGGACTAGCGGGAGACCGTTCGGTGGAGACCCAGTACTTC.

The rearrangement links TRBV9 to TRBJ2-7, with D perhaps given as TRBD1 or TRBD2 (5 bases each). CDR1 is SGDLS, CDR2 YYNGEE, per germline. The V end lost 0 bases, the J end lost 1 base, and 17 bases lay between the germline ends. The CDR3 length is 17 residues. The CDR3 DNA is TGTGCCAGCAGCGTAGGGATTGTGAGGGACCCGTCCTACGAGCAGTACTTC. Amino acid sequence: CASSVGIVRDPSYEQYF.

This clone came up a few times. The chain links TRBV28 to TRBJ2-7; unclear D gene. The V and J ends lost 2 bases and 2 bases respectively, with 4 bases between them. Germline CDR1 is MDHEN and CDR2 is SYDVKM. This CDR3 is 12 amino acids long. CDR3 bases: TGTGCCAGCAGTTTAGGGGCCTACGAGCAGTACTTC. It is translated as CASSLGAYEQYF.

This clone was detected once. This rearrangement joins TRBV30 to TRBJ2-1, with D possibly TRBD2 on 5 matching bases. The germline gives CDR1 GTSNPN, CDR2 SVGIG (reference sequence). This CDR3 contains 19 residues. Deletions cut 3 bases from V and 3 bases from J, with 27 bases between. The CDR3 spells CAWRFGQLGWGAVYNEQFF. The CDR3 nucleotides are TGTGCCTGGAGATTCGGGCAACTGGGGTGGGGAGCGGTCTACAATGAGCAGTTCTTC.